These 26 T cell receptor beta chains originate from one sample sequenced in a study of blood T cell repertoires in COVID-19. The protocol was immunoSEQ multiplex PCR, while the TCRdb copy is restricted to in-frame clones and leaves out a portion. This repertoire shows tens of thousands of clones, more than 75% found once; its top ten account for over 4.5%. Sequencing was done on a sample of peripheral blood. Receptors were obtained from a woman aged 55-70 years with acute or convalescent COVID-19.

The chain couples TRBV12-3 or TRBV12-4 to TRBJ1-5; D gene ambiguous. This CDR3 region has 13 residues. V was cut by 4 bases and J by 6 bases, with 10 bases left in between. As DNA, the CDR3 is TGTGCCAGCAGTTCGCCGGGAGGTCAGCCCCAGCATTTT. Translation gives CASSSPGGQPQHF.

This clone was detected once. The CDR3 here is CSVGADLANYGYTF. CDR3 bases: TGCAGCGTGGGGGCCGACCTAGCTAACTATGGCTACACCTTC. The chain combines TRBV29-1 with TRBJ1-2; possibly TRBD1 for D (6 bases). The CDR3 is 14 residues long. The ends were cut back, 6 bases at V and 0 bases at J, with 14 bases in the middle. Germline lookup yields CDR1 SQVTM and CDR2 ANQGSEA.

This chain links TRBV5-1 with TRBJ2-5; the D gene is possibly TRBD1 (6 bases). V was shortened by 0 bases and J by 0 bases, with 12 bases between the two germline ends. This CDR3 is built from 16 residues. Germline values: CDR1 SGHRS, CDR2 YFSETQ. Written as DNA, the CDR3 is TGCGCCAGCAGCTTGGCTACCCAGGGGAACCAAGAGACCCAGTACTTC. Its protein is CASSLATQGNQETQYF.

The CDR3 here is CASSLGWRGADTDTQYF. CDR3 nucleotides: TGCGCCAGCAGCTTGGGATGGCGGGGGGCCGACACAGATACGCAGTATTTT. J is TRBJ2-3 and V is TRBV5-1; 8 nucleotides align to TRBD2. There are 17 residues in the CDR3. In germline, CDR1 is SGHRS, CDR2 YFSETQ. The J segment lost 2 bases and the V segment lost 0 bases, leaving 8 bases of the junction unmatched.

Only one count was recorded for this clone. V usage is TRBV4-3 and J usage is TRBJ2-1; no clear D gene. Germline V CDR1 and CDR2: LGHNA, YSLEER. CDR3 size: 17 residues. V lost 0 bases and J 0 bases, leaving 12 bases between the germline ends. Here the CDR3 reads CASSQDDYDSSYNEQFF. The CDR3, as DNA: TGCGCCAGCAGCCAAGATGATTACGATAGCTCCTACAATGAGCAGTTCTTC.

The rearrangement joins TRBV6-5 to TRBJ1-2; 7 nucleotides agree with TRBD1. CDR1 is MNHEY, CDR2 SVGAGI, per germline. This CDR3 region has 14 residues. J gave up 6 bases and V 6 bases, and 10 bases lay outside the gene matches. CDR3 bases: TGTGCCAGCAGCCCACTGGACAGGTACCATGGCTACACCTTC. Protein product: CASSPLDRYHGYTF.

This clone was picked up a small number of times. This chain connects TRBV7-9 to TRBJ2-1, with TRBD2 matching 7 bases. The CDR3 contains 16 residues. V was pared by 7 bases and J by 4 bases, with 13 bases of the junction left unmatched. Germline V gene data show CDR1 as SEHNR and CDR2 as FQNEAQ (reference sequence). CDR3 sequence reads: CASIPSGGGLYNEQFF. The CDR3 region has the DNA TGTGCCAGCATCCCCTCGGGGGGAGGACTATACAATGAGCAGTTCTTC.

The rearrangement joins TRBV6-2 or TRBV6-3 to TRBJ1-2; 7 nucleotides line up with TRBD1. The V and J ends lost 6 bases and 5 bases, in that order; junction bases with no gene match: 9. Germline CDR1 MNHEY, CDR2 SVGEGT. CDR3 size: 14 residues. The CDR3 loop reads CASSLTGALYGYTF. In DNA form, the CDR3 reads TGTGCCAGCAGCCTTACAGGGGCACTATATGGCTACACCTTC.

The CDR3 region is CASSPQPTGGETQYF. CDR3 nucleotide sequence: TGTGCCAGCTCACCCCAGCCAACAGGGGGAGAGACCCAGTACTTC. The rearrangement uses TRBV18 and TRBJ2-5; 8 nucleotides match TRBD1. CDR1 KGHSH and CDR2 LQKENI come from the germline V gene. This CDR3 has 15 amino acids. V gave up 3 bases and J gave up 4 bases; unmatched junction bases: 7.

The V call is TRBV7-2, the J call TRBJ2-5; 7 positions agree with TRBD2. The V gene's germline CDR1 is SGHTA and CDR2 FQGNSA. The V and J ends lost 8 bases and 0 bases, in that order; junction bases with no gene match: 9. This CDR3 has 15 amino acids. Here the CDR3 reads CASLLTLADQETQYF. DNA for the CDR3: TGTGCCAGCCTCTTGACCCTAGCGGACCAAGAGACCCAGTACTTC.

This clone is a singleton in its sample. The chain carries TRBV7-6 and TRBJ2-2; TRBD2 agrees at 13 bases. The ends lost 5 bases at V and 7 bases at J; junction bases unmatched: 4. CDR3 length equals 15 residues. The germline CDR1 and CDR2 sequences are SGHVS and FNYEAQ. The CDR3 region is CASSPGLAGVGELFF. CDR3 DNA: TGTGCCAGCAGCCCAGGACTAGCGGGGGTCGGGGAGCTGTTTTTT. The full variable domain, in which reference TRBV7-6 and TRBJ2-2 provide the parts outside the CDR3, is GAGVSQSPRYKVTKRGQDVALRCDPISGHVSLYWYRQALGQGPEFLTYFNYEAQQDKSGLPNDRFSAERPEGSISTLTIQRTEQRDSAMYRCASSPGLAGVGELFFGEGSRLTVL.

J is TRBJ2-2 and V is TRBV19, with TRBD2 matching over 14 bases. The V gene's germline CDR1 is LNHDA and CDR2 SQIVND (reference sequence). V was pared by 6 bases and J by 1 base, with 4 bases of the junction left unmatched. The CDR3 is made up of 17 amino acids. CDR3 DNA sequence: TGTGCCAGTAGCTCTGGACTAGCGGGAGGGAACACCGGGGAGCTGTTTTTT. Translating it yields CASSSGLAGGNTGELFF.

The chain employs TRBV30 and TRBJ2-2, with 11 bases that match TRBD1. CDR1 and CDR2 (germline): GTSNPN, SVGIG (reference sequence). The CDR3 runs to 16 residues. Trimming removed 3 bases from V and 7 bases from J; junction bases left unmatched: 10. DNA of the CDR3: TGTGCCTGGAGAGATTTACGGACAGGGGGCTACGGGGAGCTGTTTTTT. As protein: CAWRDLRTGGYGELFF.

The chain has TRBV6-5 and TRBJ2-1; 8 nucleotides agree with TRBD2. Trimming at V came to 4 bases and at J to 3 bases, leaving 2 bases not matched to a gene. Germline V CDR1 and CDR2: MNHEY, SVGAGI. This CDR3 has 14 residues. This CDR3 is CASSSGTSYNEQFF. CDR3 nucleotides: TGTGCCAGCAGTTCCGGGACTAGCTACAATGAGCAGTTCTTC.

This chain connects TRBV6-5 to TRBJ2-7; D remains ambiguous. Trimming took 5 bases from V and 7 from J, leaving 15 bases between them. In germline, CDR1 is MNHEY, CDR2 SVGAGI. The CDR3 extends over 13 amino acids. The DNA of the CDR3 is TGTGCCAGCAGTCCCCAGCGCGTCGGTGAGCAGTACTTC. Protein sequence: CASSPQRVGEQYF.

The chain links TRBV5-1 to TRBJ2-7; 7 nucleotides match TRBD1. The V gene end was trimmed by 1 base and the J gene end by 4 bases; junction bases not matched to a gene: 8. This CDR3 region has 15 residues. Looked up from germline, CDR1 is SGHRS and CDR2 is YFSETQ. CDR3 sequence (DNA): TGCGCCAGCAGCTTGACTGGGACAGATTCGTACGAGCAGTACTTC. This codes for CASSLTGTDSYEQYF.

The CDR3 sequence: CASAQGSNTEAFF. The CDR3 nucleotides are TGTGCCAGTGCACAGGGGTCGAACACTGAAGCTTTCTTT. The chain recombines TRBV19 with TRBJ1-1; TRBD1 aligns across 7 bases. CDR1 and CDR2 (germline): LNHDA, SQIVND (reference sequence). The CDR3 runs to 13 residues. The trim removed 8 bases at V and 1 base at J, leaving 4 bases unmatched.

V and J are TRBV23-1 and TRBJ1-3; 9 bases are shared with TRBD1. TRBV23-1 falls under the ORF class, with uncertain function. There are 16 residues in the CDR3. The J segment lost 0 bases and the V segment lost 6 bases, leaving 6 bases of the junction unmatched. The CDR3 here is CASSPGQGLSGNTIYF. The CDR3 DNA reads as TGCGCCAGCAGCCCGGGACAGGGACTCTCTGGAAACACCATATATTTT.

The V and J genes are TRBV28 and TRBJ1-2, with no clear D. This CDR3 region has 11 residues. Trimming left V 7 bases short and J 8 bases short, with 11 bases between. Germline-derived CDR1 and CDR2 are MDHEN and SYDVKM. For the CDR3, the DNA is TGTGCCAGCATTGGAGGGAACGGCTACACCTTC. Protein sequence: CASIGGNGYTF.

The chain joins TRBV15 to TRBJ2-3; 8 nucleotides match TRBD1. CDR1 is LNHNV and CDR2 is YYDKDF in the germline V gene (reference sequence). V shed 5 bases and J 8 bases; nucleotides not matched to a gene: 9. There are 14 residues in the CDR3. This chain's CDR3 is CATSQIIQGGTQYF. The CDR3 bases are TGTGCCACCAGCCAAATTATACAGGGGGGTACGCAGTATTTT. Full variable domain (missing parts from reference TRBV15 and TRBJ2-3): DAMVIQNPRYQVTQFGKPVTLSCSQTLNHNVMYWYQQKSSQAPKLLFHYYDKDFNNEADTPDNFQSRRPNTSFCFLDIRSPGLGDTAMYLCATSQIIQGGTQYFGPGTRLTVL.

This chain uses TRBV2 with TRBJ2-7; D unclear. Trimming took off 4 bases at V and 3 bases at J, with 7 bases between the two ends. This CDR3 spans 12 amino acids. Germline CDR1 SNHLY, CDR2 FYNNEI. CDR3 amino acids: CASSASVYEQYF. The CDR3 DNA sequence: TGTGCCAGCAGTGCCTCAGTCTACGAGCAGTACTTC.

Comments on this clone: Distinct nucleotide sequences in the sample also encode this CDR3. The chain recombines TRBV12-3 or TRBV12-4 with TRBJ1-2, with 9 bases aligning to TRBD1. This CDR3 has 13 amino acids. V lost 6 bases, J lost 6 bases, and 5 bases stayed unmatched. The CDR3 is CASSPTGGHGYTF. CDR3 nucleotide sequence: TGTGCCAGCAGCCCGACAGGGGGGCATGGCTACACCTTC.

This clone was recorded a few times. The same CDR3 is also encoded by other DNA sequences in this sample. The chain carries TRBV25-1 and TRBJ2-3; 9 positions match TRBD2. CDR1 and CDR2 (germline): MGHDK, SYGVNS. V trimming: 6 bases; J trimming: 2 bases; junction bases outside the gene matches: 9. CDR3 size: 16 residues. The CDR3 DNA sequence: TGTGCCAGCAGCCAAGGACTAGCGCTCTCCACAGATACGCAGTATTTT. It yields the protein CASSQGLALSTDTQYF. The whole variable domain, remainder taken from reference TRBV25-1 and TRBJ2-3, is EADIYQTPRYLVIGTGKKITLECSQTMGHDKMYWYQQDPGMELHLIHYSYGVNSTEKGDLSSESTVSRIRTEHFPLTLESARPSHTSQYLCASSQGLALSTDTQYFGPGTRLTVL.

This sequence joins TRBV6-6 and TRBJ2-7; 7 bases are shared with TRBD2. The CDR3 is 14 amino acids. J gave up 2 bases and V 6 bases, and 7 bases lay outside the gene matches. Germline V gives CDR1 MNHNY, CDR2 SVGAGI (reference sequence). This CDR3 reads CASRGGLGPYEQYF. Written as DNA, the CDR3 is TGTGCCAGCAGGGGAGGACTAGGGCCCTACGAGCAGTACTTC.

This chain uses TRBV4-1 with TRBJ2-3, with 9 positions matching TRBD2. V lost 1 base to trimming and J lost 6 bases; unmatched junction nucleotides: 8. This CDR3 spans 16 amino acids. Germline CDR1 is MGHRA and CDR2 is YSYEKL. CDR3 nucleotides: TGCGCCAGCAGCCAAGCAGCGGGGGGCGTTCAGGATACGCAGTATTTT. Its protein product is CASSQAAGGVQDTQYF.

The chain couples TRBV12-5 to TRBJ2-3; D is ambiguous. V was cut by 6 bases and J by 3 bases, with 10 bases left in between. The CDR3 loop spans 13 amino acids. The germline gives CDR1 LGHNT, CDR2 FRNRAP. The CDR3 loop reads CASGWASTDTQYF. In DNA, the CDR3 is TGTGCTAGTGGATGGGCGAGTACAGATACGCAGTATTTT.